The text below deals with one TCR beta chain. The sample comes from a study of CD8 T cells in Susac syndrome. Susac syndrome patients met recently defined diagnostic criteria for definite or probable disease. V lost 5 bases, J lost 0 bases, and 9 bases stayed unmatched. Germline CDR1 reads SEHNR; CDR2 reads FQNEAQ (reference sequence). The CDR3 contains 17 residues. Random hexamers were used to reverse transcribe the RNA input (about 0.5 to 1 ug). The amplification used immunoSEQ multiplex PCR on TCR beta CDR3; it spanned 54 Vbeta and 13 Jbeta. One entry per CDR3 protein, called by TCRdb with MiXCR from the immunoSEQ multiplex PCR reads. The top ten clones hold roughly 0.38% of a sample with some 110,000 distinct CDR3 sequences, approximately 95% of them seen once.

The chain is built from TRBV7-9 and TRBJ2-7; 11 bases line up with TRBD2. Sequenced material: CD8+ T cells from PBMCs. This sequence was found in a human donor with Susac syndrome. The chain's CDR3 is CASSRTSGGRSSYEQYF. The CDR3, as DNA: TGTGCCAGCAGCCGAACTAGCGGGGGAAGGAGCTCCTACGAGCAGTACTTC.